Here is one TCR beta chain with its context. This entry belongs to a study of PD-L1 blockade in urothelial cancer. TCRdb's table, derived via immunoSEQ multiplex PCR, lists solely in-frame clones and lacks some. This table holds tens of thousands of clones, nearly 90% found once. Unmatched junction bases numbered 6, after V lost 4 bases and J lost 5 bases. There are 15 residues in the CDR3. Per germline, CDR1 MGHRA and CDR2 YSYEKL. Time point: pretreatment peripheral blood. The sequence was obtained from a man between 60 and 70 years old with urothelial cancer. The chain carries TRBV4-1 and TRBJ1-2; 11 bases agree with TRBD1. The sample here was PBMCs, taken around atezolizumab (anti-PD-L1) treatment. CDR3 bases: TGCGCCAGCAGCCCAGGACAGGGGGCATTTTATGGCTACACCTTC. Protein sequence: CASSPGQGAFYGYTF.